This is a list of T cell receptor beta chains from one sample in a study of response to subunit inactivated influenza vaccine. TCRdb ran MiXCR on the RT-PCR reads and lists one entry per CDR3 protein. The repertoire holds around 790,000 distinct CDR3 sequences, with 21% as singletons. The sequencing here drew on PBMCs from blood, taken more than 4 days after vaccination. Receptors originate from a man between 45 and 60 years old who received an inactivated influenza vaccine. Both conserved end residues are part of each CDR3. The D gene is left open where the match is weak. A row's size may be missing; if present it is once, few, many or a size class.

v_call,j_call,d_call,clone_size,cdr3_aa,cdr3_nt
TRBV5-1,TRBJ2-1,TRBD2,NA,CASSRGLAGPSYNEQFF,TGCGCCAGCAGTCGTGGACTAGCGGGGCCCTCCTACAATGAGCAGTTCTTC
TRBV6-1,TRBJ2-7,NA,few,CASSREGAGAYEQYF,TGTGCCAGCAGCCGCGAGGGGGCGGGGGCCTACGAGCAGTACTTC
TRBV11-2,TRBJ1-2,TRBD1,few,CASSFLRQGAISAF,TGTGCCAGCAGCTTCTTAAGACAGGGGGCGATTTCCGCCTTC
TRBV6-2/TRBV6-3,TRBJ2-7,NA,few,CASSYTQGSYEQYF,TGTGCCAGCAGTTACACGCAGGGTTCCTACGAGCAGTACTTC
TRBV10-3,TRBJ2-2,TRBD1,few,CAISDRGQGTGELFF,TGTGCCATCAGTGACAGGGGACAGGGTACCGGGGAGCTGTTTTTT
TRBV7-2,TRBJ2-7,TRBD1,few,CASSEGTGREQYF,TGTGCCAGCAGCGAGGGGACAGGCCGGGAGCAGTACTTC
TRBV20-1,TRBJ2-7,TRBD2,few,CSAPTSGLYYEQYF,TGCAGTGCCCCGACTAGCGGGCTCTACTACGAGCAGTACTTC
TRBV9,TRBJ2-5,NA,NA,CASSADRYQETQYF,TGTGCCAGCAGCGCCGACAGGTACCAAGAGACCCAGTACTTC
TRBV7-9,TRBJ1-2,NA,NA,CASSLIGPGDGYTF,TGTGCCAGCAGCTTAATTGGGCCAGGCGATGGCTACACCTTC
TRBV12-3/TRBV12-4,TRBJ2-2,TRBD2,NA,CASSFKVGLAYTGELFF,TGTGCCAGCAGTTTCAAAGTTGGACTAGCGTACACCGGGGAGCTGTTTTTT
TRBV7-9,TRBJ2-1,NA,few,CASSYYDEQFF,TGTGCCAGCAGCTATTACGATGAGCAGTTCTTC
TRBV6-1,TRBJ1-5,NA,NA,CASSSYQPQHF,TGTGCCAGCAGTAGCTATCAGCCCCAGCATTTT
TRBV6-4,TRBJ1-5,NA,many,CASSHGTTYGEVNNQPQHF,TGTGCCAGCAGCCACGGGACGACTTACGGGGAGGTGAACAATCAGCCCCAGCATTTT
TRBV19,TRBJ2-2,NA,few,CASSRVAGELFF,TGTGCCAGTAGTAGAGTGGCCGGGGAGCTGTTTTTT
TRBV12-3/TRBV12-4,TRBJ1-2,NA,few,CASSLDAGTAGYTF,TGTGCCAGCAGTTTAGATGCAGGGACGGCTGGCTACACCTTC
TRBV7-3,TRBJ2-1,TRBD2,many,CASRAGTSGYNEQFF,TGTGCCAGCAGAGCCGGGACTAGCGGGTACAATGAGCAGTTCTTC
TRBV4-3,TRBJ2-1,NA,NA,CASSQEGPQRYNEQFF,TGCGCCAGCAGCCAAGAGGGACCACAGCGCTACAATGAGCAGTTCTTC
TRBV20-1,TRBJ2-1,TRBD2,few,CSVGTSGKLYNEQFF,TGCAGTGTCGGGACTAGCGGGAAACTCTACAATGAGCAGTTCTTC
TRBV27,TRBJ2-2,NA,NA,CASSLMRVNTGELFF,TGTGCCAGCAGTTTGATGCGGGTGAACACCGGGGAGCTGTTTTTT
TRBV10-3,TRBJ2-1,TRBD1,few,CAISEVGTGVNEQFF,TGTGCCATCAGTGAGGTCGGGACAGGGGTAAATGAGCAGTTCTTC
TRBV29-1,TRBJ2-1,TRBD2,NA,CSVEDLVLAGGKNEQFF,TGCAGCGTTGAAGATCTGGTACTAGCGGGGGGGAAAAATGAGCAGTTCTTC
TRBV11-1,TRBJ2-7,TRBD2,few,CASSFTSGTSTEQYF,TGTGCCAGCAGTTTCACCTCCGGGACTAGCACCGAGCAGTACTTC
TRBV15,TRBJ2-5,NA,NA,CATSSTGSGTQYF,TGTGCCACCAGCAGCACAGGGTCGGGGACCCAGTACTTC
TRBV20-1,TRBJ2-7,NA,few,CSARGEDRVYEQYF,TGCAGTGCTCGGGGGGAGGACAGGGTCTACGAGCAGTACTTC
TRBV20-1,TRBJ2-3,TRBD1,few,CSAINGQGAADTQYF,TGCAGTGCTATAAACGGACAGGGGGCTGCAGATACGCAGTATTTT
TRBV20-1,TRBJ2-1,TRBD1,few,CSARASETGVNEQFF,TGCAGTGCTAGAGCATCCGAGACAGGGGTGAATGAGCAGTTCTTC
TRBV12-3/TRBV12-4,TRBJ1-4,NA,few,CASRSQEKLFF,TGTGCCAGCAGGTCCCAAGAAAAACTGTTTTTT
TRBV20-1,TRBJ2-2,NA,few,CSAWDRNTGELFF,TGCAGTGCTTGGGACCGAAACACCGGGGAGCTGTTTTTT
TRBV7-9,TRBJ2-3,NA,NA,CASSLAAGRSDTQYF,TGTGCCAGCAGCTTAGCGGCCGGCCGATCAGATACGCAGTATTTT
TRBV20-1,TRBJ1-2,TRBD1,NA,CSATTSRDRGYGYTF,TGCAGTGCTACGACCTCCCGGGACAGGGGCTATGGCTACACCTTC
TRBV6-2/TRBV6-3,TRBJ2-3,NA,NA,CATQGQGRDTQYF,TGTGCCACCCAAGGTCAGGGAAGAGATACGCAGTATTTT
TRBV12-3/TRBV12-4,TRBJ1-1,NA,few,CASSLSQGPEAFF,TGTGCCAGCAGTTTATCCCAGGGACCTGAAGCTTTCTTT
TRBV15,TRBJ2-1,TRBD1,NA,CATSRETGSSYNEQFF,TGTGCCACCAGCAGGGAGACAGGGAGCTCCTACAATGAGCAGTTCTTC
TRBV12-3/TRBV12-4,TRBJ1-5,TRBD1,few,CASSFTTGVQPQHF,TGTGCCAGCAGTTTCACAACAGGGGTTCAGCCCCAGCATTTT
TRBV10-3,TRBJ2-2,TRBD2,NA,CATIDSTSGYTGELFF,TGTGCCACAATCGATTCGACTAGCGGCTACACCGGGGAGCTGTTTTTT
TRBV5-1,TRBJ2-7,NA,NA,CASSPQGLASEQYF,TGCGCCAGCAGCCCACAGGGATTAGCAAGCGAGCAGTACTTC
TRBV5-1,TRBJ2-1,NA,few,CASSPGGQPYNEQFF,TGCGCCAGCAGCCCCGGGGGGCAACCCTACAATGAGCAGTTCTTC
TRBV20-1,TRBJ2-1,TRBD2,NA,CSAQNGLAGGEQFF,TGCAGTGCTCAAAACGGACTAGCGGGAGGCGAGCAGTTCTTC
TRBV14,TRBJ2-1,TRBD2,few,CASSPRSSGSWLGNNEQFF,TGTGCCAGCAGCCCCCGGTCTAGCGGGTCTTGGTTAGGTAACAATGAGCAGTTCTTC
TRBV6-6,TRBJ1-2,NA,few,CASSYTAPRGYTF,TGTGCCAGCAGTTACACGGCCCCCCGTGGCTACACCTTC
TRBV20-1,TRBJ1-4,NA,NA,CSAREGGRDEKLFF,TGCAGTGCTAGAGAGGGGGGGCGGGATGAAAAACTGTTTTTT
TRBV21-1,TRBJ2-1,NA,NA,CASSKKMRGNEQFF,TGTGCCAGCAGCAAAAAAATGAGGGGGAATGAGCAGTTCTTC
TRBV7-2,TRBJ1-5,NA,few,CASSSLTGNQPQHF,TGTGCCAGCAGCTCTTTGACCGGGAATCAGCCCCAGCATTTT
TRBV10-3,TRBJ2-7,TRBD1,NA,CAIRAQDRSYEQYF,TGTGCCATCAGAGCCCAGGACAGGTCTTACGAGCAGTACTTC
TRBV12-3/TRBV12-4,TRBJ1-1,NA,NA,CASREPGRGTEAFF,TGTGCCAGCAGGGAGCCAGGGAGGGGTACTGAAGCTTTCTTT
TRBV20-1,TRBJ2-7,NA,once,CSANPGQTYEQYF,TGCAGTGCTAACCCGGGGCAAACCTACGAGCAGTACTTC
TRBV6-5,TRBJ2-1,TRBD2,few,CASSYETSYEQFF,TGTGCCAGCAGTTACGAGACTAGCTATGAGCAGTTCTTC
TRBV5-6,TRBJ2-7,TRBD2,few,CASINWASGTYEQYF,TGTGCCAGCATCAATTGGGCTAGCGGAACCTACGAGCAGTACTTC
TRBV5-1,TRBJ1-1,NA,few,CASSLQGIHF,TGCGCCAGCAGCTTGCAAGGTATCCACTTT
TRBV9,TRBJ1-1,NA,NA,CASSVEAGGRPQAFF,TGTGCCAGCAGCGTAGAAGCCGGGGGTAGGCCCCAAGCTTTCTTT
TRBV11-2,TRBJ2-3,NA,few,CASSGDQGGTNTQYF,TGTGCCAGCAGCGGGGATCAGGGGGGGACGAATACGCAGTATTTT
TRBV11-2,TRBJ2-3,NA,NA,CASSFWETDTQYF,TGTGCCAGCAGCTTCTGGGAGACAGATACGCAGTATTTT
TRBV7-6,TRBJ2-1,TRBD2,NA,CASSEVAGNHNEQFF,TGTGCCAGCAGCGAGGTAGCGGGGAACCACAATGAGCAGTTCTTC